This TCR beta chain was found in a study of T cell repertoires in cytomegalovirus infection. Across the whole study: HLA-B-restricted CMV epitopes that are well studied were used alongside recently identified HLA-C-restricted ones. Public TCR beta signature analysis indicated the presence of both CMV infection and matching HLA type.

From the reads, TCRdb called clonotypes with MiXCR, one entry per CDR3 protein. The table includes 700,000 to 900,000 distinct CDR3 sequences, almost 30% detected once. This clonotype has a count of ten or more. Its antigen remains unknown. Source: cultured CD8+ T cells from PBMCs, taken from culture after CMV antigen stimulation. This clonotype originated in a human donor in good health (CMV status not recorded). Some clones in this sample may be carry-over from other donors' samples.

The CDR3 spells CASSLAPQRDRDTGELFF. The CDR3 nucleotides read TGTGCCAGCAGCTTAGCGCCCCAGCGGGACAGGGACACCGGGGAGCTGTTTTTT. The chain uses TRBV7-8 and TRBJ2-2; TRBD1 matches 9 bases. CDR1 is SGHVS and CDR2 is FQNEAQ in the germline V gene. The CDR3 runs 18 residues. Trimming at V came to 0 bases and at J to 3 bases, leaving 8 bases not matched to a gene.